A few counts support the clone carrying this TCR beta chain. Antigen: not known. Deletions cut 3 bases from V and 3 bases from J, with 15 bases between. Germline assignment: CDR1 DFQATT and CDR2 SNEGSKA (reference sequence). CDR3 length equals 15 residues. By quantitative 5'-RACE with molecular barcodes, the TCR beta libraries were made. TCRdb re-analysed the 5' RACE reads in MiXCR, keeping a single row per CDR3 protein. The sample comprises 300,000 to 350,000 distinct CDR3 sequences, about 20% of which are singletons, and roughly 3.4% rests with the top ten. This entry belongs to a study of CD8 T cells in ankylosing spondylitis. Notes on the study in general: Eight or nine highly homologous variants made up a TCR beta motif that seemed to typify ankylosing spondylitis blood.

V gene TRBV20-1 combines with J gene TRBJ2-4; D may be TRBD2 (6 bases). Input material: blood, either unsorted or a sorted T cell fraction (not recorded which). The receptor was derived from a female donor with ankylosing spondylitis or in good health (not recorded which). CDR3 protein: CSARNGRGGKNIQYF. The CDR3 coding sequence is TGCAGTGCTAGGAACGGGCGGGGTGGCAAAAACATTCAGTACTTC.